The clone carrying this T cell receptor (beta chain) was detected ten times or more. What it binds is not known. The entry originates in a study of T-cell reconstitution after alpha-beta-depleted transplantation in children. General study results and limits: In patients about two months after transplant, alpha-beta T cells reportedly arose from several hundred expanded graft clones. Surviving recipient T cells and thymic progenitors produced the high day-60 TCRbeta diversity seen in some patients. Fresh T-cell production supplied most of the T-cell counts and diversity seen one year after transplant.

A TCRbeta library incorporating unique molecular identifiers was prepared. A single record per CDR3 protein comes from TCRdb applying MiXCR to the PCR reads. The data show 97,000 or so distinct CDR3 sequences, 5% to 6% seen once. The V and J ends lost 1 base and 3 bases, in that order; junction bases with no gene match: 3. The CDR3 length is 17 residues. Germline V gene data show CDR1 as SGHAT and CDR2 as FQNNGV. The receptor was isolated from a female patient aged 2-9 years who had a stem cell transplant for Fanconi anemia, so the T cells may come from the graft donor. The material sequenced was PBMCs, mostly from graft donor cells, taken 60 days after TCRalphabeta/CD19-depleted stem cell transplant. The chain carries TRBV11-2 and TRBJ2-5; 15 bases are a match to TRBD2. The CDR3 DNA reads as TGTGCCAGCAGCTTAGTTCGGACTAGCGGGGGGGAAGAGACCCAGTACTTC. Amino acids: CASSLVRTSGGEETQYF.